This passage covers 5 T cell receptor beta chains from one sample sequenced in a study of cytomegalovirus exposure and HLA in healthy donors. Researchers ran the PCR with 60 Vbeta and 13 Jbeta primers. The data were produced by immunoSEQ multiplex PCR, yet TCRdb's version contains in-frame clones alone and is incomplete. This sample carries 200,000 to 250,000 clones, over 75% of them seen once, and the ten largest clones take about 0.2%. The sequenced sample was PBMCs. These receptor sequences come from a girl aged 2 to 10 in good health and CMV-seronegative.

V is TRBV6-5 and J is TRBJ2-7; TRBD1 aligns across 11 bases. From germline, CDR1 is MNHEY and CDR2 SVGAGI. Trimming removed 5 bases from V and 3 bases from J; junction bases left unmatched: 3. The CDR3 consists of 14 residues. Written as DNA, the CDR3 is TGTGCCAGCAGTCGGGGACAGGGGGACTACGAGCAGTACTTC. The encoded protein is CASSRGQGDYEQYF.

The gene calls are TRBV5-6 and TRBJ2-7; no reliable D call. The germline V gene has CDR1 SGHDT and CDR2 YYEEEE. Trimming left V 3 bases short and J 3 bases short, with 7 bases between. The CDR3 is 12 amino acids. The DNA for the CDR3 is TGTGCCAGCAGCTATCTTAACTACGAGCAGTACTTC. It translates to CASSYLNYEQYF.

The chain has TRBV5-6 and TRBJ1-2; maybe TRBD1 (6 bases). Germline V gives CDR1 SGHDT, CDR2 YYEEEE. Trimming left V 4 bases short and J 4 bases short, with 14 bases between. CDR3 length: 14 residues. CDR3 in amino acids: CASSPRGGPYGYTF. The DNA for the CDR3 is TGTGCCAGCAGCCCGAGGGGGGGGCCCTATGGCTACACCTTC.

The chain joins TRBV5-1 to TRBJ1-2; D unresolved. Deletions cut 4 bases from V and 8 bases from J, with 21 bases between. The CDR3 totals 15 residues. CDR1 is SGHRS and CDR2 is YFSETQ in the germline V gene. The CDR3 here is CASSPVIWESNGYTF. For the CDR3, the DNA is TGCGCCAGCAGCCCGGTAATCTGGGAGTCTAACGGCTACACCTTC.

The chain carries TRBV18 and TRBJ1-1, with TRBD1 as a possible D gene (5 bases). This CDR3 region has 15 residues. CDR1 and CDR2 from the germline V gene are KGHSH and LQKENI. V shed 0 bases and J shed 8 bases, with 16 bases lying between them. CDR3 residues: CASSPPGRIPVEAFF. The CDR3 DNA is TGTGCCAGCTCACCACCGGGGCGGATTCCGGTCGAAGCTTTCTTT.